This T cell receptor (beta chain) derives from a study of blood T cell repertoires in COVID-19. Whole-study context: PBMCs, B-cell-depleted T cells, or T cells were the source of the cDNA or gDNA that made up the material.

TCRdb keeps only in-frame clones here, not all; method: immunoSEQ multiplex PCR. The table has 200,000 to 300,000 clones, around 80% seen once. Trimming stripped 5 bases from V and 5 bases from J, with 14 bases between. The CDR3 is made up of 15 amino acids. From germline, CDR1 is SGHDT and CDR2 YYEEEE. This chain links TRBV5-6 with TRBJ1-6, with a possible D match to TRBD1 (5 bases). The sequenced sample was peripheral blood. The sequence came from a human donor in a cohort sampled during active COVID-19. The CDR3 reads CASSEDAGHNSPLHF. DNA for the CDR3: TGTGCCAGCAGTGAGGACGCGGGGCATAATTCACCCCTCCACTTT.